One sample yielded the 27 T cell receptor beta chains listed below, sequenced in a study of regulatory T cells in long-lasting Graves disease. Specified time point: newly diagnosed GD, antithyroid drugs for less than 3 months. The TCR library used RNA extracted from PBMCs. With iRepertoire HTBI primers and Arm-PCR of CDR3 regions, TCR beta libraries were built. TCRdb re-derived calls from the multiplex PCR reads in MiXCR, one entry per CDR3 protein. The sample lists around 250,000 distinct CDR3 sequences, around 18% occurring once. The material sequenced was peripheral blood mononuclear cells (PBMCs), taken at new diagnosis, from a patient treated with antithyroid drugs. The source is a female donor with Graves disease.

The CDR3 loop is CASSSGENYNEQFF. The CDR3 DNA sequence: TGTGCCAGCAGCTCCGGGGAAAACTACAATGAGCAGTTCTTC. This chain joins TRBV7-3 and TRBJ2-1; the D gene is possibly TRBD2 (5 bases). Looked up from germline, CDR1 is SGHTA and CDR2 is FQGTGA. The CDR3 length is 14 residues. Deletions cut 4 bases from V and 3 bases from J, with 10 bases between.

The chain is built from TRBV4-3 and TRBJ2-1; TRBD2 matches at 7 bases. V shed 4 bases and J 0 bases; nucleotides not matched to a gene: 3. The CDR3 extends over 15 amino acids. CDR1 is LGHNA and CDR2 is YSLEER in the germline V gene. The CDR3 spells CASSPGGSSYNEQFF. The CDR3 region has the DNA TGCGCCAGCAGCCCCGGGGGGAGCTCCTACAATGAGCAGTTCTTC.

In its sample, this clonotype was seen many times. The CDR3 nucleotides read TGTGCCAGCAGCCAGGGACAAGTACAAGAGACCCAGTACTTC. It codes for CASSQGQVQETQYF. The genes are TRBV28 and TRBJ2-5, with D tentatively TRBD1 (6 bases). Looked up from germline, CDR1 is MDHEN and CDR2 is SYDVKM. V lost 6 bases and J 2 bases, leaving 13 bases between the germline ends. This CDR3 contains 14 residues.

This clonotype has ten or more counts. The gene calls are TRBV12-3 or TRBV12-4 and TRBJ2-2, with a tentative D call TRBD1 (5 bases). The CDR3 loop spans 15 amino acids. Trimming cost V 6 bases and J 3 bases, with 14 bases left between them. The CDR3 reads CASSRRQTDTGELFF. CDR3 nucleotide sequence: TGTGCCAGCAGCAGAAGACAGACTGACACCGGGGAGCTGTTTTTT.

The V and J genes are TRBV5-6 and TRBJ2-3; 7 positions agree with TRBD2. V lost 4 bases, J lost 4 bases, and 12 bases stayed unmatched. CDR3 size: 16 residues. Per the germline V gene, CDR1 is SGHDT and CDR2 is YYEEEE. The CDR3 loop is CASSPAGEGRADTQYF. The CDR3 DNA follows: TGTGCCAGCAGCCCCGCCGGGGAGGGCCGGGCAGATACGCAGTATTTT.

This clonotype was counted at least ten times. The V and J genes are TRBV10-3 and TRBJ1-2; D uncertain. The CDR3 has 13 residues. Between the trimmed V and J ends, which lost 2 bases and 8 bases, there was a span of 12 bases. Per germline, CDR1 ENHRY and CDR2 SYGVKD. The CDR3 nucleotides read TGTGCCATCAGTGAGAACCTGGGCTCGGGCTACACCTTC. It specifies CAISENLGSGYTF.

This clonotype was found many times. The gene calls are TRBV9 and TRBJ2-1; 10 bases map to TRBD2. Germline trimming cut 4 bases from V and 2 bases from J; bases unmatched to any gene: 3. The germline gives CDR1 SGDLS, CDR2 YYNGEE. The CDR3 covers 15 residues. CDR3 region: CASSPGLAAYNEQFF. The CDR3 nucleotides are TGTGCCAGCAGCCCCGGACTAGCGGCCTACAATGAGCAGTTCTTC.

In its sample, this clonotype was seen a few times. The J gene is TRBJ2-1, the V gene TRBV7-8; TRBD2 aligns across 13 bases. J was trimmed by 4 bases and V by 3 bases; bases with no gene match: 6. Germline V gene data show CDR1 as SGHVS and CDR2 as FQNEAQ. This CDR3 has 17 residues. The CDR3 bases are TGTGCCAGCAGCTTGGGGGGGGGACTAGCGGGGTACAATGAGCAGTTCTTC. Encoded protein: CASSLGGGLAGYNEQFF.

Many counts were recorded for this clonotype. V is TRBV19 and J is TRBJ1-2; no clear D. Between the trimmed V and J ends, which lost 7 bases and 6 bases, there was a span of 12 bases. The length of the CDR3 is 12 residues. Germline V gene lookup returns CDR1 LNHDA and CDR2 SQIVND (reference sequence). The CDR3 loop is CASNRPPDGYTF. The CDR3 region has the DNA TGTGCCAGTAACCGCCCCCCGGATGGCTACACCTTC.

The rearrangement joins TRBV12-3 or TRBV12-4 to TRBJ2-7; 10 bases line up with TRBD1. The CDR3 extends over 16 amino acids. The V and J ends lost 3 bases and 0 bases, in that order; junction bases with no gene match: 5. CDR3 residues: CASSFSGTGASYEQYF. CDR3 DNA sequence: TGTGCCAGCAGTTTTTCCGGGACAGGGGCCTCCTACGAGCAGTACTTC.

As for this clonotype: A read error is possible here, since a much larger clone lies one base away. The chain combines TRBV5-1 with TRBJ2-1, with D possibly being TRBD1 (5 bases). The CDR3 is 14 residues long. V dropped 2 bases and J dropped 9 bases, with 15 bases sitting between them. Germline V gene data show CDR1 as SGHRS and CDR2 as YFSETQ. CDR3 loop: CASSFAQGASEQFF. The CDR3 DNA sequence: TGCGCCAGCAGCTTCGCTCAGGGCGCCAGTGAGCAGTTCTTC.

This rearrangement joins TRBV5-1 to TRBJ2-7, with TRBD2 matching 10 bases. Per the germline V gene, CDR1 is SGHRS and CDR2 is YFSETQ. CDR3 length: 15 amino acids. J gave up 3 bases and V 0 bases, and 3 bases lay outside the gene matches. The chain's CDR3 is CASSLVLAGDYEQYF. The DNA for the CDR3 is TGCGCCAGCAGCTTGGTGCTAGCGGGAGACTACGAGCAGTACTTC.

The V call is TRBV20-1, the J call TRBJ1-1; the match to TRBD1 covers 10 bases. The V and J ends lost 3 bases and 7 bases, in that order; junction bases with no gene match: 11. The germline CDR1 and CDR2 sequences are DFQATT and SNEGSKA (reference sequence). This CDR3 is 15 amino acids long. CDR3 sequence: CSASIGTGDTGEAFF. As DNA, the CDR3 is TGCAGTGCTAGTATTGGGACAGGGGACACAGGTGAAGCTTTCTTT.

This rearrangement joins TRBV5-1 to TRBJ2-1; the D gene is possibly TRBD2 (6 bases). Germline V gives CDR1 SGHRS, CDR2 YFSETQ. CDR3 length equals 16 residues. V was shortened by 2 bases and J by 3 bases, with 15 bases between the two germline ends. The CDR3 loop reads CASSLASSDFYNEQFF. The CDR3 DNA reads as TGCGCCAGCAGCTTAGCTTCTAGCGACTTCTACAATGAGCAGTTCTTC.

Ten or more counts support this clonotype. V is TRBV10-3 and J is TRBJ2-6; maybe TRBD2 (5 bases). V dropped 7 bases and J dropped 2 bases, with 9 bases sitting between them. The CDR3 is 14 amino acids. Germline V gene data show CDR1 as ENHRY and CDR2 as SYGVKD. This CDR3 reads CAIMRATGANVLTF. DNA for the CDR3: TGTGCCATCATGAGGGCCACTGGGGCCAACGTCCTGACTTTC.

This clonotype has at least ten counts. This chain's CDR3 is CAWGAGTANGYTF. In nucleotides, the CDR3 is TGTGCCTGGGGGGCCGGGACAGCTAATGGCTACACCTTC. This chain uses TRBV30 with TRBJ1-2; 7 positions agree with TRBD1. CDR1 and CDR2 (germline): GTSNPN, SVGIG (reference sequence). CDR3 length equals 13 residues. Losses at the gene ends were 5 bases for V and 6 bases for J; bases not matched to a gene: 9. Using reference TRBV30 and TRBJ1-2 for the parts outside the CDR3, the full variable domain is SQTIHQWPATLVQPVGSPLSLECTVEGTSNPNLYWYRQAAGRGLQLLFYSVGIGQISSEVPQNLSASRPQDRQFILSSKKLLLSDSGFYLCAWGAGTANGYTFGSGTRLTVV.

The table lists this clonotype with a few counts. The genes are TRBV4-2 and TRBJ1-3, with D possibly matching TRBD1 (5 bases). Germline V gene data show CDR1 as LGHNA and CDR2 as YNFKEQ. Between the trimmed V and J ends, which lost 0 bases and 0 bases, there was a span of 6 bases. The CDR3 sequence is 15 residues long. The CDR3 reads CASSQDQGSGNTIYF. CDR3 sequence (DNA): TGTGCCAGCAGCCAAGATCAGGGCTCTGGAAACACCATATATTTT.

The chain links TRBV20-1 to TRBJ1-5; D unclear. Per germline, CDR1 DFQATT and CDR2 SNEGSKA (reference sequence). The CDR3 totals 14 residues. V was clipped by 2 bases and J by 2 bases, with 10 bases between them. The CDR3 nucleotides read TGCAGTGCTAGATCCGGGAATGGCAATCAGCCCCAGCATTTT. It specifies CSARSGNGNQPQHF.

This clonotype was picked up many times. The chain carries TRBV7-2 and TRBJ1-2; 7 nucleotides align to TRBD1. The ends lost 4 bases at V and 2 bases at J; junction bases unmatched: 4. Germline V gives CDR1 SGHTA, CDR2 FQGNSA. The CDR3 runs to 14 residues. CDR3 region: CASSSQTGNYGYTF. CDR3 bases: TGTGCCAGCAGCTCGCAGACAGGGAACTATGGCTACACCTTC.

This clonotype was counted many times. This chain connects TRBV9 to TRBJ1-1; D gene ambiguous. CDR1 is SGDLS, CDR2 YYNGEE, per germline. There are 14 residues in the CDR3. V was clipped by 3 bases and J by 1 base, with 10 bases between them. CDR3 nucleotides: TGTGCCAGCAGCGCCGGATTATCGAACACTGAAGCTTTCTTT. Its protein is CASSAGLSNTEAFF.

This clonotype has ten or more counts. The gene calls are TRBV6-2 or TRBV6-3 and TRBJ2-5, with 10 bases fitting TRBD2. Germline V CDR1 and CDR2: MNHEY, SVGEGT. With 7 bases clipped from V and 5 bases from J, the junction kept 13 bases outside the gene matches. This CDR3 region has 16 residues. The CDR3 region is CASKNGLAGELETQYF. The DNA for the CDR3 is TGTGCCAGCAAAAATGGGCTAGCGGGAGAGTTGGAGACCCAGTACTTC.

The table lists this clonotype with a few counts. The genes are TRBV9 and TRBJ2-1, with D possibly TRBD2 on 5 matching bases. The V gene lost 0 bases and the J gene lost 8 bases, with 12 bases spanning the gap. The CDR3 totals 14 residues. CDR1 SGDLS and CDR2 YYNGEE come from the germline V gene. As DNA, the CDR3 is TGTGCCAGCAGCGTAGTTGAGGGTACGGATGAGCAGTTCTTC. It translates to CASSVVEGTDEQFF.

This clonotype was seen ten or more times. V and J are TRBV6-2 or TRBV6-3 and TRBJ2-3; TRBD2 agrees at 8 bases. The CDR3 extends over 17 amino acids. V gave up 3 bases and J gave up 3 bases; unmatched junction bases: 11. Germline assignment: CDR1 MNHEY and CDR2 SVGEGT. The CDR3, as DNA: TGTGCCAGCAGTTATCCGCGGGAGGACCTTAAAACAGATACGCAGTATTTT. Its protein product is CASSYPREDLKTDTQYF.

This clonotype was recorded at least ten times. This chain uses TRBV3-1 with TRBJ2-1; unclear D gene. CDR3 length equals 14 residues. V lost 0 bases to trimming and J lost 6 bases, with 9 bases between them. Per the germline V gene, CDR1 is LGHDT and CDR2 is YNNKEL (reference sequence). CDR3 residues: CASSQEAYFNEQFF. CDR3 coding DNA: TGTGCCAGCAGCCAAGAGGCTTATTTCAATGAGCAGTTCTTC.

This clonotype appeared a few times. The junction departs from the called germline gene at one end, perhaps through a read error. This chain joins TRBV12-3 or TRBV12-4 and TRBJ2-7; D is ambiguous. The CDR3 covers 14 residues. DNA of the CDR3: TGTGCCAGCGGTTTGGACGGGCTCCCCTACGAGCAGTACTTC. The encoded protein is CASGLDGLPYEQYF.

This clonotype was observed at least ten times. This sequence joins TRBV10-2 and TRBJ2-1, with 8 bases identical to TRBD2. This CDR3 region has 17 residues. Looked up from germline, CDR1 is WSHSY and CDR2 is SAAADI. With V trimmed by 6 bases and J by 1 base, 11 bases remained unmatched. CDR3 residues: CASRDQSGSLSYNEQFF. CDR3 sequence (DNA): TGCGCCAGCAGGGACCAAAGCGGGAGCTTATCCTACAATGAGCAGTTCTTC.

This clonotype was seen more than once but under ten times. CDR3 sequence reads: CASKQGPPYEQYF. CDR3 DNA: TGTGCCAGCAAACAGGGACCCCCCTACGAGCAGTACTTC. The genes are TRBV6-1 and TRBJ2-7, with D perhaps matching TRBD1 (6 bases). V was cut by 7 bases and J by 2 bases, with 12 bases left in between. CDR3 size: 13 residues. CDR1 and CDR2 (germline): MNHNS, SASEGT.